Detailed here is one T cell receptor beta chain. Its specificity is not known. The sample comes from a study of early T cells in non-severe SARS-CoV-2 infection. Across the study: Sequenced material consisted of bulk RNA (from unsorted whole blood), and chains were unpaired. Study results and limitations: The study's VDJdb matching favored anti-spike CD8 responses and missed private and CD4 specificities.

As part of library construction, unique molecular identifiers were attached to individual cDNA molecules. TCRdb redid the calling of the 5' RACE reads with MiXCR, one entry per CDR3 protein. The sample shows roughly 54,000 distinct CDR3 sequences, over 10% of them seen only once. Sequencing was done on a sample of whole blood. The TCR originated in an adult who was a healthcare worker with PCR-confirmed SARS-CoV-2 infection or an uninfected control (not recorded which).

CDR3 sequence: CASSPGDREEKLFF. CDR3 coding DNA: TGTGCCAGCAGTCCGGGGGACAGGGAGGAAAAACTGTTTTTT. J is TRBJ1-4 and V is TRBV12-3 or TRBV12-4; 9 nucleotides align to TRBD1. This CDR3 spans 14 amino acids. Unmatched junction bases numbered 6, after V lost 5 bases and J lost 8 bases.